Listed below are T cell receptor beta chains from one sample, sequenced in a study of cytomegalovirus exposure and HLA in healthy donors. TCRdb keeps only in-frame clones here, not all; method: immunoSEQ multiplex PCR. The sample holds 150,000 or so clones, 70% to 85% seen once. Sequenced sample: PBMCs. The receptors derive from a man between 45 and 60 years old in good health and CMV-seropositive. Both conserved end residues are part of each CDR3.

j_gene: TRBJ2-1; v_gene: TRBV7-8; CDR3aa: CASSRSGVHNEQFF
j_gene: TRBJ2-4; v_gene: TRBV12-5; CDR3aa: CASGLKGNIQYF
j_gene: TRBJ2-2; v_gene: TRBV29-1; CDR3aa: CSAGGERGGKVGELFF
j_gene: TRBJ1-4; v_gene: TRBV21-1; CDR3aa: CASRINRGGNEKLFF
j_gene: TRBJ1-4; v_gene: TRBV7-6; CDR3aa: CASSPRAQGVNEKLFF
j_gene: TRBJ1-1; v_gene: TRBV5-6; CDR3aa: CASSGRDRGLNTEAFF
j_gene: TRBJ2-7; v_gene: TRBV7-2; CDR3aa: CASGQRTYEQYF
j_gene: TRBJ1-2; v_gene: TRBV6-5; CDR3aa: CASSYTGNYGYTF
j_gene: TRBJ1-5; v_gene: TRBV19; CDR3aa: CASSKGPAGGNQPQHF
j_gene: TRBJ2-3; v_gene: TRBV6-1; CDR3aa: CASRETSMPSTDTQYF
j_gene: TRBJ2-5; v_gene: TRBV5-4; CDR3aa: CASSLALAGGQETQYF
j_gene: TRBJ2-3; v_gene: TRBV29-1; CDR3aa: CSVRENTDTQYF
j_gene: TRBJ1-5; v_gene: TRBV4-1; CDR3aa: CASSQGTGLGNQPQHF
j_gene: TRBJ2-1; v_gene: TRBV7-6; CDR3aa: CASSLGQAGELYNEQFF